This T cell receptor beta chain was documented in a study of Graves' ophthalmopathy and Graves' hyperthyroidism. The germline V gene has CDR1 MDHEN and CDR2 SYDVKM. Trimming shortened V by 1 base and J by 0 bases, and 11 bases separated the two germline ends. CDR3 length: 16 residues. Amplified TCR beta CDR3 regions were obtained using RNA transcripts as template. Amplification began with first-round RT-PCR using HTBI primers, then second-round multiplex PCR was performed. TCRdb re-called the multiplex PCR reads through MiXCR, storing one row per CDR3 protein. The sample contains 300,000 to 450,000 distinct CDR3 sequences, about 18% of which appear only once.

The receptor was isolated from an adult woman with stable Graves' hyperthyroidism. Sequenced sample: peripheral blood. The rearrangement links TRBV28 to TRBJ2-3; D not certain. CDR3 in amino acids: CASSLFRASSTDTQYF. CDR3 DNA: TGTGCCAGCAGTTTATTCCGCGCATCTAGCACAGATACGCAGTATTTT.